The present entry profiles one TCR beta chain with its context. Clones were read by immunoSEQ multiplex PCR, and TCRdb kept only the in-frame ones, dropping some. This table holds some 190,000 clones, roughly three quarters found once. The germline gives CDR1 SEHNR, CDR2 FQNEAQ (reference sequence). V was pared by 1 base and J by 4 bases, with 12 bases between. CDR3 length: 15 amino acids. The data stem from a study of blood T cell repertoires in COVID-19. Study details: Samples of COVID-19 (acute and convalescent) were obtained from the United States, Italy and Spain.

Recruits, aged roughly 18 to 95 years, lived in some 25 US areas. This receptor was identified in a man aged 55 to 69 who had been exposed to COVID-19. The sample comprised PBMCs or T cells enriched from blood (not recorded which). This chain joins TRBV7-9 and TRBJ2-3; possible D gene TRBD1, 7 bases. Written as DNA, the CDR3 is TGTGCCAGCAGCTTAGAGACAGGGAGGCCAGATACGCAGTATTTT. Amino acids: CASSLETGRPDTQYF.